One and the same sample provided the 30 T cell receptor beta chains below, sequenced in a study of OX40 agonist ivuxolimab in advanced cancers. The method was immunoSEQ multiplex PCR; TCRdb's version includes in-frame clones alone and lacks a portion of them. The repertoire includes about 120,000 clones, 85% to 90% of them detected once, and around 0.55% sits in the top ten. Source: CD4+ or CD8+ T cells sorted from blood, taken in a trial of the OX40 agonist ivuxolimab. These receptors were taken from an adult with an advanced solid tumor such as melanoma, head and neck, liver or kidney cancer.

The V call is TRBV19, the J call TRBJ2-1, with no clear D. CDR1 and CDR2 (germline): LNHDA, SQIVND (reference sequence). Trimming took 3 bases from V and 9 from J, leaving 6 bases between them. The CDR3 totals 11 residues. The CDR3 nucleotides are TGTGCCAGTAGTATGGCTGCTGAGCAGTTCTTC. Amino acids: CASSMAAEQFF.

The rearrangement joins TRBV7-2 to TRBJ1-1; D gene ambiguous. Trimming stripped 3 bases from V and 7 bases from J, with 6 bases between. The CDR3 extends over 11 amino acids. The germline V gene encodes CDR1 SGHTA and CDR2 FQGNSA. CDR3 nucleotide sequence: TGTGCCAGCAGCTTGCAGGTTGAAGCTTTCTTT. Encoded protein: CASSLQVEAFF.

The rearrangement links TRBV5-5 to TRBJ2-1, with TRBD2 matching 9 bases. CDR1 and CDR2 (germline): SGHKS, YYEKEE (reference sequence). The V segment lost 3 bases and the J segment 8 bases; nucleotides outside the gene matches: 9. The CDR3 consists of 15 residues. CDR3 region: CASSYGGLATDEQFF. The CDR3 DNA reads TGTGCCAGCAGCTACGGGGGACTAGCCACGGATGAGCAGTTCTTC.

The CDR3: CASSYSIWDRTYEQYF. In DNA, the CDR3 is TGTGCCAGCAGTTACTCGATATGGGACAGGACCTACGAGCAGTACTTC. The chain has TRBV6-5 and TRBJ2-7, with 8 bases aligning to TRBD1. V lost 0 bases to trimming and J lost 2 bases; unmatched junction nucleotides: 6. There are 16 residues in the CDR3. The germline V gene encodes CDR1 MNHEY and CDR2 SVGAGI.

The chain links TRBV28 to TRBJ2-7; TRBD2 might be the D (7 bases). The CDR3 consists of 14 residues. Germline V CDR1 and CDR2: MDHEN, SYDVKM. V lost 6 bases to trimming and J lost 3 bases, with 15 bases between them. Here the CDR3 DNA reads TGTGCCAGCAGGAGTATAGGGGGGGTCTACGAGCAGTACTTC. Amino acids: CASRSIGGVYEQYF.

The J gene is TRBJ2-1, the V gene TRBV6-4; no clear D gene. Germline V gene data show CDR1 as MRHNA and CDR2 as SNTAGT. This CDR3 spans 13 amino acids. V shed 2 bases and J shed 5 bases, with 7 bases lying between them. Written as DNA, the CDR3 is TGTGCCAGCAGTGACGATTGGCACAATGAGCAGTTCTTC. This codes for CASSDDWHNEQFF.

This clone was recorded a few times. J is TRBJ1-6 and V is TRBV6-5; D might be TRBD1 (5 bases). The CDR3 is 16 amino acids. V lost 0 bases and J lost 5, with 11 bases in between. Germline assignment: CDR1 MNHEY and CDR2 SVGAGI. CDR3 region: CASSYSGGRNNSPLHF. The CDR3, as DNA: TGTGCCAGCAGTTACTCCGGGGGGAGGAATAATTCACCCCTCCACTTT.

V gene TRBV7-2 combines with J gene TRBJ2-7; D is unresolved. Trimming pared 5 bases from V and 2 bases from J, leaving 13 bases between. The CDR3 contains 14 residues. Germline V gene lookup returns CDR1 SGHTA and CDR2 FQGNSA. The CDR3 here is CASSLSLSPYEQYF. The CDR3 region has the DNA TGTGCCAGCAGCCTCTCACTAAGCCCCTACGAGCAGTACTTC. Variable domain in full (rest from reference TRBV7-2 and TRBJ2-7): GAGVSQSPSNKVTEKGKDVELRCDPISGHTALYWYRQSLGQGLEFLIYFQGNSAPDKSGLPSDRFSAERTGGSVSTLTIQRTQQEDSAVYLCASSLSLSPYEQYFGPGTRLTVT.

This clone showed up just a few times. This chain joins TRBV28 and TRBJ2-7; either TRBD1 or TRBD2 may supply D (5 bases each). V shed 4 bases and J shed 2 bases, with 9 bases lying between them. The CDR3 is made up of 13 amino acids. Germline loops: CDR1 MDHEN, CDR2 SYDVKM. CDR3 nucleotide sequence: TGTGCCAGCAGTTCTGGGGGTACCTACGAGCAGTACTTC. Translating it yields CASSSGGTYEQYF.

The chain has TRBV27 and TRBJ2-7; D call uncertain. Trimming shortened V by 5 bases and J by 3 bases, and 17 bases separated the two germline ends. The CDR3 covers 15 residues. CDR1 is MNHEY and CDR2 is SMNVEV in the germline V gene (reference sequence). CDR3 region: CASSRAHDGVYEQYF. The CDR3 region has the DNA TGTGCCAGCAGTAGGGCCCACGACGGAGTCTACGAGCAGTACTTC.

V gene TRBV6-5 combines with J gene TRBJ1-2; no reliable D call. Deletions cut 5 bases from V and 4 bases from J, with 14 bases between. CDR3 size: 14 residues. Germline V CDR1 and CDR2: MNHEY, SVGAGI. The CDR3, as DNA: TGTGCCAGCAGTCGCCCTTCTGAGCCCTATGGCTACACCTTC. It codes for CASSRPSEPYGYTF.

This rearrangement joins TRBV9 to TRBJ1-6; possibly TRBD1 for D (5 bases). The V gene's germline CDR1 is SGDLS and CDR2 YYNGEE. V lost 4 bases, J lost 9 bases, and 11 bases lay in between. The CDR3 is made up of 13 amino acids. The CDR3 region is CASSRGASSPLHF. DNA for the CDR3: TGTGCCAGCAGCAGAGGGGCTAGTTCACCCCTCCACTTT.

The chain joins TRBV10-2 to TRBJ1-3; D ambiguous. This CDR3 contains 15 residues. V was shortened by 7 bases and J by 1 base, with 14 bases between the two germline ends. The germline V gene encodes CDR1 WSHSY and CDR2 SAAADI. CDR3 DNA: TGCGCCAGCATCCCCCAGCTATTTTCTGGAAACACCATATATTTT. Amino acid sequence: CASIPQLFSGNTIYF.

The chain joins TRBV7-2 to TRBJ1-1, with D perhaps TRBD1 (6 bases). The CDR3 length is 14 residues. Germline CDR1 and CDR2: SGHTA and FQGNSA. Trimming took off 4 bases at V and 1 base at J, with 10 bases between the two ends. CDR3 sequence (DNA): TGTGCCAGCAGCTCCCAGGGGAGGAACACTGAAGCTTTCTTT. Translation gives CASSSQGRNTEAFF.

The chain links TRBV9 to TRBJ1-1, with TRBD1 matching over 9 bases. Trimming removed 3 bases from V and 4 bases from J; junction bases left unmatched: 4. The CDR3 totals 14 residues. Germline V CDR1 and CDR2: SGDLS, YYNGEE. In DNA form, the CDR3 reads TGTGCCAGCAGCGCAGGGACAGGGTCCACTGAAGCTTTCTTT. It translates to CASSAGTGSTEAFF. The variable domain in full, with the rest retrieved from reference TRBV9 and TRBJ1-1, is DSGVTQTPKHLITATGQRVTLRCSPRSGDLSVYWYQQSLDQGLQFLIQYYNGEERAKGNILERFSAQQFPDLHSELNLSSLELGDSALYFCASSAGTGSTEAFFGQGTRLTVV.

V usage is TRBV28 and J usage is TRBJ2-7; TRBD1 agrees at 7 bases. With 6 bases clipped from V and 13 bases from J, the junction kept 12 bases outside the gene matches. The CDR3 loop spans 12 amino acids. The V gene's germline CDR1 is MDHEN and CDR2 SYDVKM. The CDR3 loop reads CASSLPPGQSYF. The CDR3, as DNA: TGTGCCAGCAGCCTCCCTCCGGGACAGTCCTACTTC.

The rearrangement uses TRBV6-4 and TRBJ2-7; unclear D gene. Germline V lookup: CDR1 MRHNA, CDR2 SNTAGT. The length of the CDR3 is 13 residues. V gave up 4 bases and J gave up 6 bases, with 13 bases separating them. The CDR3 sequence is CASSVSAVGEQYF. The CDR3 nucleotides read TGTGCCAGCAGTGTAAGTGCCGTAGGCGAGCAGTACTTC.

The chain carries TRBV10-3 and TRBJ2-7; TRBD1 matches 9 bases. Germline V gives CDR1 ENHRY, CDR2 SYGVKD. This CDR3 is 15 amino acids long. The trim removed 2 bases at V and 2 bases at J, leaving 4 bases unmatched. Written as DNA, the CDR3 is TGTGCCATCAGTGAGGGGACAGGGAGGACCTACGAGCAGTACTTC. Its protein is CAISEGTGRTYEQYF.

The table lists this clone with a count of one. The V gene is TRBV7-2, the J gene TRBJ2-1, with 13 bases matching TRBD2. The CDR3 spans 15 residues. CDR1 SGHTA and CDR2 FQGNSA come from the germline V gene. V was pared by 4 bases and J by 6 bases, with 3 bases of the junction left unmatched. This CDR3 reads CASSSGLAGSNEQFF. CDR3 DNA sequence: TGTGCCAGCAGCTCGGGACTAGCGGGGTCCAATGAGCAGTTCTTC.

The gene calls are TRBV10-3 and TRBJ2-2; 13 bases are a match to TRBD2. The CDR3 has 17 amino acids. Germline lookup yields CDR1 ENHRY and CDR2 SYGVKD. Germline trimming cut 6 bases from V and 6 bases from J; bases unmatched to any gene: 10. CDR3 residues: CAISGLAGADWAGELFF. The CDR3 DNA sequence: TGTGCCATCAGCGGACTAGCGGGGGCGGACTGGGCCGGGGAGCTGTTTTTT.

The V call is TRBV27, the J call TRBJ2-3, with D possibly TRBD1 on 6 matching bases. The CDR3 is 15 amino acids. The germline CDR1 and CDR2 sequences are MNHEY and SMNVEV (reference sequence). Trimming removed 3 bases from V and 7 bases from J, with 17 bases in between. In nucleotides, the CDR3 is TGTGCCAGCAGTTTGAACAGGGCTGTATCATATACGCAGTATTTT. Its protein product is CASSLNRAVSYTQYF.

This chain uses TRBV27 with TRBJ2-7; maybe TRBD2 (6 bases). Germline V CDR1 and CDR2: MNHEY, SMNVEV (reference sequence). This CDR3 is built from 17 residues. The ends were cut back, 0 bases at V and 2 bases at J, with 17 bases in the middle. CDR3 sequence (DNA): TGTGCCAGCAGTTTATCGGGGGGACGGTCGGGGACCTACGAGCAGTACTTC. This gives the protein CASSLSGGRSGTYEQYF.

The V call is TRBV2, the J call TRBJ1-3; 8 bases map to TRBD1. CDR3 size: 14 residues. J was trimmed by 2 bases and V by 10 bases; bases with no gene match: 7. The germline V gene encodes CDR1 SNHLY and CDR2 FYNNEI. The CDR3, as DNA: TGTGCCAACAGGGGGAGGATCACTGGAAACACCATATATTTT. Its translation: CANRGRITGNTIYF.

The chain links TRBV7-2 to TRBJ2-3; D may correspond to TRBD1 or TRBD2 (5 bases each). Germline V gives CDR1 SGHTA, CDR2 FQGNSA. V lost 3 bases and J lost 1, with 8 bases in between. CDR3 length: 14 residues. The CDR3: CASSLGTRTDTQYF. Here the CDR3 DNA reads TGTGCCAGCAGCTTGGGGACCCGCACAGATACGCAGTATTTT.

The chain couples TRBV7-2 to TRBJ2-1; D ambiguous. The length of the CDR3 is 11 residues. With 0 bases removed from V and 6 bases from J, the gap between germline ends came to 0 bases. The germline V gene encodes CDR1 SGHTA and CDR2 FQGNSA. The CDR3 sequence is CASSLANEQFF. The CDR3 bases are TGTGCCAGCAGCTTAGCCAATGAGCAGTTCTTC. The full variable domain, in which reference TRBV7-2 and TRBJ2-1 provide the parts outside the CDR3, is GAGVSQSPSNKVTEKGKDVELRCDPISGHTALYWYRQSLGQGLEFLIYFQGNSAPDKSGLPSDRFSAERTGGSVSTLTIQRTQQEDSAVYLCASSLANEQFFGPGTRLTVL.

A note on this clone: A read error may produce the germline difference seen at one junction end. The rearrangement joins TRBV7-7 to TRBJ2-3; maybe TRBD2 (6 bases). The CDR3 is 15 amino acids. The V gene's germline CDR1 is SSHAT and CDR2 FNYEAQ (reference sequence). CDR3 in amino acids: CASSSGTGGTDTQYF. CDR3 nucleotides: TGTGCTAGCAGCTCTGGGACGGGGGGCACAGATACGCAGTATTTT.

This chain links TRBV7-9 with TRBJ2-7, with D tentatively TRBD1 (5 bases). The CDR3 contains 12 residues. Germline CDR1 and CDR2: SEHNR and FQNEAQ (reference sequence). Trimming left V 2 bases short and J 3 bases short, with 5 bases between. The CDR3 nucleotides are TGTGCCAGCAGCTTACAGGGCTACGAGCAGTACTTC. Translated, it gives CASSLQGYEQYF.

This chain links TRBV5-4 with TRBJ1-2; the D gene is possibly TRBD1 (6 bases). V was trimmed by 4 bases and J by 2 bases, leaving 15 bases between them. This CDR3 spans 15 amino acids. CDR1 and CDR2 (germline): SGHNT, YYREEE (reference sequence). CDR3 nucleotides: TGTGCCAGCAGCAGCGAGGGGGGATCGAACTATGGCTACACCTTC. It specifies CASSSEGGSNYGYTF.

V is TRBV19 and J is TRBJ1-2, with D maybe TRBD1 (6 bases). Germline V gives CDR1 LNHDA, CDR2 SQIVND (reference sequence). Trimming removed 5 bases from V and 1 base from J, with 17 bases in between. The CDR3 has 16 amino acids. Here the CDR3 DNA reads TGTGCCAGTAGTCTCCTCCGGGGGCGGGGTAACTATGGCTACACCTTC. Translating it yields CASSLLRGRGNYGYTF.

The chain joins TRBV7-2 to TRBJ1-4, with D uncertain. The V end was cut by 5 bases, the J end by 3 bases, with 10 bases between. Germline V CDR1 and CDR2: SGHTA, FQGNSA. The CDR3 totals 14 residues. CDR3 residues: CASSRGNPNEKLFF. As DNA, the CDR3 is TGTGCCAGCAGCCGGGGTAATCCTAATGAAAAACTGTTTTTT.